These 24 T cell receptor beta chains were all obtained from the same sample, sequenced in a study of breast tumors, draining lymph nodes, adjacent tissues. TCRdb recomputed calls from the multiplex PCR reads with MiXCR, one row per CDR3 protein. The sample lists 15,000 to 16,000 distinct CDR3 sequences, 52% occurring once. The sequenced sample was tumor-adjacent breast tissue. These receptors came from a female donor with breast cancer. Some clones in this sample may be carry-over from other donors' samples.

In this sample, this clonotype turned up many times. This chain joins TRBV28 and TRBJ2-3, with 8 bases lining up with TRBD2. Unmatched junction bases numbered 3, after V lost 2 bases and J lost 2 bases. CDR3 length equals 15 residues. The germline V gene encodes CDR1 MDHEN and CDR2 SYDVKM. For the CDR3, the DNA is TGTGCCAGCAGTTTACCTAGCGGGCTCACAGATACGCAGTATTTT. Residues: CASSLPSGLTDTQYF.

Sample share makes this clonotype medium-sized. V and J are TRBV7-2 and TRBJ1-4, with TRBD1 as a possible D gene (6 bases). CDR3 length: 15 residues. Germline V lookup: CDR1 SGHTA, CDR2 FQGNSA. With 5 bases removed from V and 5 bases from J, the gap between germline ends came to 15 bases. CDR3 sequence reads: CASSQNVRGNEKLFF. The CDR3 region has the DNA TGTGCCAGCAGCCAGAACGTAAGGGGGAATGAAAAACTGTTTTTT.

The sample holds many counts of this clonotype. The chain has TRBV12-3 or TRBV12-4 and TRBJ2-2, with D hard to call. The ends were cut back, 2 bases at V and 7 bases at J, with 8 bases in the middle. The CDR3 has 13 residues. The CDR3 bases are TGTGCCAGCAGTTTAAGTTCGGTCGGGGAGCTGTTTTTT. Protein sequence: CASSLSSVGELFF.

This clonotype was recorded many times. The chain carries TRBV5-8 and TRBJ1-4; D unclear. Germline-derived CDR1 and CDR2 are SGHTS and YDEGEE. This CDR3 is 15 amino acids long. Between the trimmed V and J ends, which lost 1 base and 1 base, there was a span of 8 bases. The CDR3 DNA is TGTGCCAGCAGCTTGTTCTCCGGAACTAATGAAAAACTGTTTTTT. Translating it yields CASSLFSGTNEKLFF.

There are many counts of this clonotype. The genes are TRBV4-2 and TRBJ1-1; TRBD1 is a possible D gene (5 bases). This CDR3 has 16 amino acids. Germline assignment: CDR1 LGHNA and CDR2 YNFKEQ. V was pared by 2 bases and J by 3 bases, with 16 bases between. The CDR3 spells CASSQYQGAAHTEAFF. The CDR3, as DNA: TGTGCCAGCAGCCAATACCAGGGAGCCGCCCACACTGAAGCTTTCTTT.

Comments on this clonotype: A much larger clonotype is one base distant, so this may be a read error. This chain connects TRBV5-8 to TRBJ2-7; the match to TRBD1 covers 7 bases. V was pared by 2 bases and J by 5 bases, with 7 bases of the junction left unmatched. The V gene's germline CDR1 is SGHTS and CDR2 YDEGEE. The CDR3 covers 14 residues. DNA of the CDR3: TGTGCCAGCAGCTTCGGACAGGCGCTCCACGAGCAGTACTTC. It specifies CASSFGQALHEQYF.

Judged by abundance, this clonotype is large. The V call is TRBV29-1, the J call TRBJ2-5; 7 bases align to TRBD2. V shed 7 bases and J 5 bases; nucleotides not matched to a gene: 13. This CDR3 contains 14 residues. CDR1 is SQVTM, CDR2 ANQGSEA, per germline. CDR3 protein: CSAPGGGKQETQYF. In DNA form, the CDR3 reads TGCAGCGCTCCCGGCGGGGGAAAGCAGGAGACCCAGTACTTC. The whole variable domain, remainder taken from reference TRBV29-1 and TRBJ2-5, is SAVISQKPSRDICQRGTSLTIQCQVDSQVTMMFWYRQQPGQSLTLIATANQGSEATYESGFVIDKFPISRPNLTFSTLTVSNMSPEDSSIYLCSAPGGGKQETQYFGPGTRLLVL.

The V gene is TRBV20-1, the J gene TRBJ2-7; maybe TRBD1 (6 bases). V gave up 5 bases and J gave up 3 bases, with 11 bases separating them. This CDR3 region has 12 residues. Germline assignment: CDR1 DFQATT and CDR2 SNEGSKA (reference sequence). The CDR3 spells CSAPQGNYEQYF. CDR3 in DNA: TGCAGTGCTCCCCAGGGGAACTACGAGCAGTACTTC.

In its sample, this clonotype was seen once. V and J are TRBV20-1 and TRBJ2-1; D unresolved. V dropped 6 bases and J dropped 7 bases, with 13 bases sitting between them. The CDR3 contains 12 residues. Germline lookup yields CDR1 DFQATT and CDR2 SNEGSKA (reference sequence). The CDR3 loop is CSARWLGNEQFF. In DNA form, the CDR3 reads TGCAGTGCCCGATGGCTGGGGAATGAGCAGTTCTTC.

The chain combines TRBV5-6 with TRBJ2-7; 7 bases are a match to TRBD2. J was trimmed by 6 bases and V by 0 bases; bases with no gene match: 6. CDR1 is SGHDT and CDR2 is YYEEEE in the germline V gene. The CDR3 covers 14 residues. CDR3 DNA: TGTGCCAGCAGCTTGGTGGGACCGGGAGGCGAGCAGTACTTC. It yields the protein CASSLVGPGGEQYF. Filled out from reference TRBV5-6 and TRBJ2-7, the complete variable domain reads DAGVTQSPTHLIKTRGQQVTLRCSPKSGHDTVSWYQQALGQGPQFIFQYYEEEERQRGNFPDRFSGHQFPNYSSELNVNALLLGDSALYLCASSLVGPGGEQYFGPGTRLTVT.

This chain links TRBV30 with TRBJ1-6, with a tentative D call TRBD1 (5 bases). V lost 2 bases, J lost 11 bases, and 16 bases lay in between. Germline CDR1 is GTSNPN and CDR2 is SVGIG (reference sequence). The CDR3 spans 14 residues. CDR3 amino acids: CAWSIGAGGPPLHF. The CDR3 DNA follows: TGTGCCTGGAGTATAGGGGCAGGCGGTCCACCCCTCCACTTT.

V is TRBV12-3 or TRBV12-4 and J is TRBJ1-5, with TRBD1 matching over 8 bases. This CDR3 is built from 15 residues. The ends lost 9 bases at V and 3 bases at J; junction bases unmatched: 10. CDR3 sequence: CASAAQTGDNQPQHF. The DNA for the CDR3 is TGTGCCAGTGCCGCCCAGACAGGGGACAATCAGCCCCAGCATTTT.

The CDR3 bases are TGTGCCACCAAGAGGGGGAATACGCAGTATTTT. It specifies CATKRGNTQYF. V gene TRBV25-1 combines with J gene TRBJ2-3; possibly TRBD1 for D (6 bases). CDR3 size: 11 residues. Per germline, CDR1 MGHDK and CDR2 SYGVNS. V was cut by 10 bases and J by 7 bases, with 12 bases left in between.

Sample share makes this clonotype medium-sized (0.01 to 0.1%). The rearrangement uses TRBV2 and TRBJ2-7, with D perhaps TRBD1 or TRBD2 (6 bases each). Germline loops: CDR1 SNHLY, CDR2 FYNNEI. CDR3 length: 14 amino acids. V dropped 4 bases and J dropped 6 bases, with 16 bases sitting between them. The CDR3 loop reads CASSGRREGGEQYF. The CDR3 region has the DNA TGTGCCAGCAGTGGGAGGAGGGAAGGGGGCGAGCAGTACTTC.

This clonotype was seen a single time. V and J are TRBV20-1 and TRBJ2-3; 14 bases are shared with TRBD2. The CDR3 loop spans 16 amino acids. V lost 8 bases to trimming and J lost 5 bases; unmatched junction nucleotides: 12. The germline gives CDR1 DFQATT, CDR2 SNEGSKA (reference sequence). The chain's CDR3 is CSPVRTSGRPEDTQYF. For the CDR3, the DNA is TGCAGTCCCGTCCGGACTAGCGGGAGGCCGGAAGATACGCAGTATTTT.

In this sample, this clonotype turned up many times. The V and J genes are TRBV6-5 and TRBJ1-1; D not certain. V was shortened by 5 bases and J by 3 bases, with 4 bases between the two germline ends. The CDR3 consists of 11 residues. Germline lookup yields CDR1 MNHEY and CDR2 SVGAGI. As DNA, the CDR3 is TGTGCCAGCAGTCGTTACACTGAAGCTTTCTTT. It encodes CASSRYTEAFF.

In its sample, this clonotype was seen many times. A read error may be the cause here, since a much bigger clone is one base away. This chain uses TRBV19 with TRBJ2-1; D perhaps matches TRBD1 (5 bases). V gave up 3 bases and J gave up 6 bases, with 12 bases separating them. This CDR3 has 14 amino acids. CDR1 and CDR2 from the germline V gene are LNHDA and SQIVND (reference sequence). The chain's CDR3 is CASSISTESNEQFF. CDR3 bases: TGTGCCAGTAGTATCTCGACAGAAAGCAATGAGCAGTTCTTC. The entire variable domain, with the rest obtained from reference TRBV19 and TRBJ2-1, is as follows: DGGITQSPKYLFRKEGQNVTLSCEQNLNHDAMYWYRQDPGQGLRLIYYSQIVNDFQKGDIAEGYSVSREKKESFPLTVTSAQKNPTAFYLCASSISTESNEQFFGPGTRLTVL.

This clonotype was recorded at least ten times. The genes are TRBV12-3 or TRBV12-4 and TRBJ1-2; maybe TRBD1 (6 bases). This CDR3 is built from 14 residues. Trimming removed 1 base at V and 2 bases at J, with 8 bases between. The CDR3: CASSLGGGNYGYTF. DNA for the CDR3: TGTGCCAGCAGTTTAGGAGGGGGGAACTATGGCTACACCTTC.

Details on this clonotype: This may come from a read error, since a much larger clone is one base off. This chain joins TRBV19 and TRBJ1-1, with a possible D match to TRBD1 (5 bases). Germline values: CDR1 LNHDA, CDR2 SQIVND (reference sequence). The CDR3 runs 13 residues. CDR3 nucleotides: TGTGCCAGTAGTAAAGACAGCCCCACTGAAGCTTCCTTT. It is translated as CASSKDSPTEASF.

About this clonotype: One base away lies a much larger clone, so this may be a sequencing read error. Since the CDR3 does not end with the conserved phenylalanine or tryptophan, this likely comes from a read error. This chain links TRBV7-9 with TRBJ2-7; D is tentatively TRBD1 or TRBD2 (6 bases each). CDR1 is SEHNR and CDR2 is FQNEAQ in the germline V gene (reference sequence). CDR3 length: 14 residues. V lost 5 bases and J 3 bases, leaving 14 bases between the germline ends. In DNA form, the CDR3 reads TGTGCCAGCAGCGCACAGGGACTTGGCTACGAGCAGTACCTC. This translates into CASSAQGLGYEQYL.

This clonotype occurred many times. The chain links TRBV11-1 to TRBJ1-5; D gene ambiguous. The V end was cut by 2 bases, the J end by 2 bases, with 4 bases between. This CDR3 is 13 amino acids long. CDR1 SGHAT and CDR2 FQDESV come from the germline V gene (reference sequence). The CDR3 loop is CASSLNRNQPQHF. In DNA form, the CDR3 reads TGTGCCAGCAGCTTAAACCGCAATCAGCCCCAGCATTTT.

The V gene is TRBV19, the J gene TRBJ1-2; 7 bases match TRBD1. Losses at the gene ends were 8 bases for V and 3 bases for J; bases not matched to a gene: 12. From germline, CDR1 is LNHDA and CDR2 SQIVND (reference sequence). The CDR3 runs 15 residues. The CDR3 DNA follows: TGTGCCAGTTACCCATTCGGGACAGACGACTATGGCTACACCTTC. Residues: CASYPFGTDDYGYTF.

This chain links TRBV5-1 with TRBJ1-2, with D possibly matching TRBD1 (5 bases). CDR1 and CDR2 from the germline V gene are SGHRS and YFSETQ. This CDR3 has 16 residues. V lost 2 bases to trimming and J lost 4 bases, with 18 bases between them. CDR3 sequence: CASSFLETRQSYGYTF. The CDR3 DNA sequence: TGCGCCAGCAGCTTTCTAGAAACCCGACAGTCCTATGGCTACACCTTC.

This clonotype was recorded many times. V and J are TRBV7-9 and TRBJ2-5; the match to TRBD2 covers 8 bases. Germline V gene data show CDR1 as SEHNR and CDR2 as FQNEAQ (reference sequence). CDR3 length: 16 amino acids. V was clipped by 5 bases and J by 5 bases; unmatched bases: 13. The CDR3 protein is CASSHTGTRQGETQYF. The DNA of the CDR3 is TGTGCCAGCAGCCACACCGGGACTAGGCAGGGGGAGACCCAGTACTTC.